This T cell receptor beta chain is from a study of blood T cell repertoires in COVID-19. Clones were sequenced by immunoSEQ multiplex PCR, and TCRdb holds only the in-frame ones, with some missing. The sample holds nearly 250,000 clones, 70% to 90% seen once. The receptor was isolated from a man in his fifties or sixties who had been exposed to COVID-19. Sequenced sample: PBMCs or T cells enriched from blood (not recorded which).

Written as DNA, the CDR3 is TGTGCCAGCAGTTGGGGGACTAGCGGGGCCCAGTTCTTC. It is translated as CASSWGTSGAQFF. This chain connects TRBV6-5 to TRBJ2-1, with 13 bases fitting TRBD2. V lost 4 bases and J lost 13; bases outside the gene matches: 4. Germline V CDR1 and CDR2: MNHEY, SVGAGI. CDR3 size: 13 residues.